This is a list of T cell receptor beta chains from one sample in a study of blood T cells in healthy people across ages. From the 5' RACE reads, TCRdb called clonotypes with MiXCR, one entry per CDR3 protein. The sample lists 760,000 or so distinct CDR3 sequences, roughly 25% occurring once. The same data also went into a second study, on T cells of mothers and their children.

Specimen: blood. All receptors derive from a boy between 10 and 17 years old in good health. CDR3s include the opening cysteine and the closing phenylalanine or tryptophan.

cdr3_aa: CSARVGSSGMGEQFF; j_call: .; v_call: TRBV20-1
cdr3_aa: CASSKTSGGQETQYF; j_call: TRBJ2-5; v_call: TRBV18
cdr3_aa: CAISGWRGRTDTQYF; j_call: TRBJ2-3; v_call: TRBV10-3
cdr3_aa: CASSQDPAGATTNTEAFF; j_call: TRBJ1-1; v_call: TRBV4-1
cdr3_aa: CASSLGQGDFGYTF; j_call: TRBJ1-2; v_call: TRBV5-1
cdr3_aa: CSARGIIRGLSYEQYF; j_call: TRBJ2-7; v_call: TRBV20-1
cdr3_aa: CASSYSTGEQFF; j_call: TRBJ2-1; v_call: TRBV6-6
cdr3_aa: CASNQLAGANNEQFF; j_call: TRBJ2-1; v_call: TRBV7-9
cdr3_aa: CSARVSGAVTNEKLFF; j_call: TRBJ1-4; v_call: TRBV20-1
cdr3_aa: CASSNRGDSEAFF; j_call: TRBJ1-1; v_call: TRBV6-6
cdr3_aa: CSARLQRGSYEQYF; j_call: TRBJ2-7; v_call: TRBV20-1
cdr3_aa: CASSLYTEAFF; j_call: TRBJ1-1; v_call: TRBV12-3/TRBV12-4
cdr3_aa: CAISEIETGGGYTF; j_call: TRBJ1-2; v_call: TRBV10-3
cdr3_aa: CASSTGGTVYNEQFF; j_call: TRBJ2-1; v_call: TRBV5-6
cdr3_aa: CSARGSSGRPYEQYF; j_call: TRBJ2-7; v_call: TRBV20-1
cdr3_aa: CATSDLRAGGQETQYF; j_call: TRBJ2-5; v_call: TRBV24-1
cdr3_aa: CASSPGGYFYEQYF; j_call: .; v_call: TRBV7-2
cdr3_aa: CASRVGLEKLFF; j_call: TRBJ1-4; v_call: TRBV7-9
cdr3_aa: CAISALGETSTDTQYF; j_call: TRBJ2-3; v_call: TRBV10-3
cdr3_aa: CSVEGILNQETQYF; j_call: TRBJ2-5; v_call: TRBV29-1
cdr3_aa: CASSLEEREFRTDTQYF; j_call: TRBJ2-3; v_call: TRBV5-1
cdr3_aa: CASSETSNSGNTIYF; j_call: TRBJ1-3; v_call: TRBV6-1
cdr3_aa: CASSPGTVGDEQFF; j_call: TRBJ2-1; v_call: TRBV12-3/TRBV12-4
cdr3_aa: CASSTTWVGDTQYF; j_call: TRBJ2-3; v_call: TRBV5-1
cdr3_aa: CASSPTLNRNEKLFF; j_call: TRBJ1-4; v_call: TRBV5-1
cdr3_aa: CASSAGELHEQYF; j_call: TRBJ2-7; v_call: TRBV7-3
cdr3_aa: CASTIKSGTGYEQYF; j_call: TRBJ2-7; v_call: TRBV11-3
cdr3_aa: CASSQRLGDEQYF; j_call: TRBJ2-7; v_call: TRBV4-1
cdr3_aa: CASSRLLAGEETQYF; j_call: TRBJ2-5; v_call: TRBV7-9
cdr3_aa: CASSSQRTSGGRDKGTQYF; j_call: TRBJ2-5; v_call: TRBV11-3
cdr3_aa: CSVGGGRNYEQYF; j_call: TRBJ2-7; v_call: TRBV29-1
cdr3_aa: CASSSSGTGLGNTIYF; j_call: TRBJ1-3; v_call: TRBV9
cdr3_aa: CASSLWGDTQYF; j_call: TRBJ2-3; v_call: TRBV12-3/TRBV12-4
cdr3_aa: CASSRGGLGETQYF; j_call: TRBJ2-5; v_call: TRBV25-1
cdr3_aa: CASSLEWRWGDEQFF; j_call: .; v_call: TRBV7-6
cdr3_aa: CASSMGPKPYEQYF; j_call: TRBJ2-7; v_call: TRBV5-6
cdr3_aa: CVSSLSSYNEQFF; j_call: TRBJ2-1; v_call: TRBV7-9
cdr3_aa: CASSIVDRGPWGTEAFF; j_call: TRBJ1-1; v_call: TRBV5-5
cdr3_aa: CASSPLPTAYGYTF; j_call: TRBJ1-2; v_call: TRBV12-3/TRBV12-4
cdr3_aa: CASSHLGGHEQYF; j_call: TRBJ2-7; v_call: TRBV4-1
cdr3_aa: CASREGIGNEQFF; j_call: TRBJ2-1; v_call: TRBV5-5
cdr3_aa: CAGSPGGTDTQYF; j_call: TRBJ2-3; v_call: TRBV7-3
cdr3_aa: CSAEREGSDTQYF; j_call: TRBJ2-3; v_call: TRBV29-1
cdr3_aa: CASSSYRGGGYNEQFF; j_call: .; v_call: TRBV7-3
cdr3_aa: CASSPMASGGEQFF; j_call: TRBJ2-1; v_call: TRBV12-3/TRBV12-4
cdr3_aa: CASSRPTSGSMTQYF; j_call: TRBJ2-5; v_call: TRBV4-1
cdr3_aa: CASRAMNTEAFF; j_call: TRBJ1-1; v_call: TRBV3-1
cdr3_aa: CASSPRLDDEQFF; j_call: TRBJ2-1; v_call: TRBV18
cdr3_aa: CASSYYRQPYEQYF; j_call: TRBJ2-7; v_call: TRBV6-2/TRBV6-3
cdr3_aa: CSVSSGGHEQFF; j_call: .; v_call: TRBV29-1
cdr3_aa: CASSQDSALGGYNEQFF; j_call: TRBJ2-1; v_call: TRBV4-1
cdr3_aa: CASSDPGTGSYEQYF; j_call: TRBJ2-7; v_call: TRBV2